Below, 32 T cell receptor beta chains from the same sample are listed, as sequenced in a study of T cell responses to AZD1222 COVID-19 vaccine (dated by TCRdb to about 2021). The library was obtained by the immunoSEQ multiplex PCR assay. As stored in TCRdb, this immuneACCESS dataset retains in-frame rearrangements with V and J assigned. A fraction of the clones does not appear; measured against another copy, unresolved V genes explain less than half of the discrepancy, and the remainder lacks a known reason. Counted in this sample were 150,000 to 200,000 clones; about 91% of them appeared once. Together, the top ten hold around 4% of the sample. The time point label on this specimen signifies: baseline before first vaccination. The treatment or condition label, as the study defines it: meningococcal conjugate vaccine given as trial control. This specimen was peripheral blood, taken on day 0 of MenACWY control vaccination. These receptors all stem from an adult in good health.

J is TRBJ2-2 and V is TRBV27; 7 bases are a match to TRBD1. The germline gives CDR1 MNHEY, CDR2 SMNVEV (reference sequence). The junction had 7 bases not matched to a gene; V was cut back by 5 bases and J by 4 bases. The CDR3 consists of 15 residues. The CDR3 sequence: CASSPGQEATGELFF. As DNA, the CDR3 is TGTGCCAGCAGTCCCGGACAGGAGGCCACCGGGGAGCTGTTTTTT.

CDR3 loop: CASSVGGRGAGELFF. CDR3 DNA: TGTGCCAGCAGCGTAGGAGGGAGGGGCGCCGGGGAGCTGTTTTTT. The chain recombines TRBV9 with TRBJ2-2, with 7 bases identical to TRBD2. CDR1 is SGDLS, CDR2 YYNGEE, per germline. The CDR3 sequence is 15 residues long. The trim removed 0 bases at V and 6 bases at J, leaving 5 bases unmatched. Looking up the rest from reference TRBV9 and TRBJ2-2 gives the full variable domain: DSGVTQTPKHLITATGQRVTLRCSPRSGDLSVYWYQQSLDQGLQFLIQYYNGEERAKGNILERFSAQQFPDLHSELNLSSLELGDSALYFCASSVGGRGAGELFFGEGSRLTVL.

The chain has TRBV5-4 and TRBJ2-5; D uncertain. CDR1 and CDR2 (germline): SGHNT, YYREEE (reference sequence). The CDR3 has 14 residues. Trimming removed 4 bases from V and 1 base from J, with 11 bases in between. CDR3 amino acids: CASSHTHRQETQYF. CDR3 bases: TGTGCCAGCAGCCATACCCACCGCCAAGAGACCCAGTACTTC.

This chain connects TRBV11-2 to TRBJ2-3, with unresolved D. V lost 5 bases and J 3 bases, leaving 9 bases between the germline ends. Germline assignment: CDR1 SGHAT and CDR2 FQNNGV. The CDR3 length is 13 residues. The CDR3 loop reads CASSLPGTDTQYF. The CDR3 DNA sequence: TGTGCCAGCAGCCTCCCCGGAACAGATACGCAGTATTTT.

The V gene is TRBV4-1, the J gene TRBJ1-6; 10 nucleotides agree with TRBD1. CDR1 and CDR2 from the germline V gene are MGHRA and YSYEKL. Trimming removed 0 bases from V and 7 bases from J; junction bases left unmatched: 6. The CDR3 consists of 17 residues. This CDR3 reads CASSQDATGGGNSPLHF. CDR3 nucleotide sequence: TGCGCCAGCAGCCAAGACGCGACAGGGGGCGGGAATTCACCCCTCCACTTT.

This clone appeared once. The chain combines TRBV9 with TRBJ1-2; no clear D gene. Trimming stripped 0 bases from V and 4 bases from J, with 10 bases between. There are 14 residues in the CDR3. Looked up from germline, CDR1 is SGDLS and CDR2 is YYNGEE. CDR3 DNA: TGTGCCAGCAGCGTAGCAGCTCAATCCTATGGCTACACCTTC. This encodes CASSVAAQSYGYTF. The variable domain in full, with the rest retrieved from reference TRBV9 and TRBJ1-2, is DSGVTQTPKHLITATGQRVTLRCSPRSGDLSVYWYQQSLDQGLQFLIQYYNGEERAKGNILERFSAQQFPDLHSELNLSSLELGDSALYFCASSVAAQSYGYTFGSGTRLTVV.

The chain recombines TRBV5-1 with TRBJ2-3, with D possibly matching TRBD1 (5 bases). V lost 2 bases and J lost 5, with 12 bases in between. The CDR3 extends over 14 amino acids. Germline values: CDR1 SGHRS, CDR2 YFSETQ. For the CDR3, the DNA is TGCGCCAGCAGCTTCGGCAGGGCCGAAGATACGCAGTATTTT. It translates to CASSFGRAEDTQYF.

The chain employs TRBV19 and TRBJ2-7; tentatively, D is TRBD1 (6 bases). CDR1 and CDR2 from the germline V gene are LNHDA and SQIVND (reference sequence). The CDR3 has 15 amino acids. The germline V and J ends were trimmed by 1 base and 2 bases, with 12 bases remaining between them. The CDR3, as DNA: TGTGCCAGTAGTATAGTATCAGGGGAGACCTACGAGCAGTACTTC. Its protein product is CASSIVSGETYEQYF.

This chain joins TRBV29-1 and TRBJ1-1; D uncertain. Per the germline V gene, CDR1 is SQVTM and CDR2 is ANQGSEA. V was pared by 6 bases and J by 0 bases, with 11 bases between. CDR3 length: 13 residues. The CDR3 loop is CSVNARVNTEAFF. The CDR3 nucleotides read TGCAGCGTGAACGCTCGGGTGAACACTGAAGCTTTCTTT.

The chain has TRBV9 and TRBJ1-1; D gene uncertain. V shed 0 bases and J shed 0 bases, with 6 bases lying between them. The CDR3 extends over 14 amino acids. CDR1 is SGDLS, CDR2 YYNGEE, per germline. The CDR3 DNA sequence: TGTGCCAGCAGCGTAGGAAGACTGAACACTGAAGCTTTCTTT. Translation: CASSVGRLNTEAFF.

This chain links TRBV6-5 with TRBJ1-2, with 7 bases that match TRBD1. Looked up from germline, CDR1 is MNHEY and CDR2 is SVGAGI. The CDR3 is made up of 13 amino acids. V was pared by 6 bases and J by 3 bases, with 4 bases of the junction left unmatched. CDR3 loop: CASRNTGDYGYTF. In DNA form, the CDR3 reads TGTGCCAGCAGGAATACAGGGGACTATGGCTACACCTTC.

The chain carries TRBV28 and TRBJ2-2; D is possibly TRBD2 (6 bases). The V end was cut by 4 bases, the J end by 2 bases, with 14 bases between. In germline, CDR1 is MDHEN, CDR2 SYDVKM. The CDR3 is 16 amino acids. As DNA, the CDR3 is TGTGCCAGCAGTTCCAAAAGCGGGCTCAACACCGGGGAGCTGTTTTTT. Translating gives CASSSKSGLNTGELFF.

V gene TRBV9 combines with J gene TRBJ1-4; D uncertain. Trimming cost V 0 bases and J 8 bases, with 14 bases left between them. CDR1 SGDLS and CDR2 YYNGEE come from the germline V gene. The CDR3 totals 15 residues. The CDR3 sequence: CASSVGVEPGEKLFF. The DNA for the CDR3 is TGTGCCAGCAGCGTAGGGGTAGAGCCGGGCGAAAAACTGTTTTTT.

The chain carries TRBV12-3 or TRBV12-4 and TRBJ2-7; D might be TRBD2 (6 bases). This CDR3 comprises 12 residues. With 6 bases removed from V and 7 bases from J, the gap between germline ends came to 13 bases. In DNA, the CDR3 is TGTGCCAGCAGCTTCACTGGGAGGGAGCAGTACTTC. This gives the protein CASSFTGREQYF.

The genes are TRBV6-2 or TRBV6-3 and TRBJ2-1, with D perhaps assigned TRBD1 or TRBD2 (5 bases each). Germline V gene lookup returns CDR1 MNHEY and CDR2 SVGEGT. With 2 bases removed from V and 10 bases from J, the gap between germline ends came to 9 bases. The CDR3 consists of 12 residues. CDR3 amino acids: CASSYDGTEQFF. The CDR3 nucleotides are TGTGCCAGCAGTTACGACGGGACGGAGCAGTTCTTC.

V and J are TRBV19 and TRBJ2-2; TRBD1 agrees at 7 bases. The CDR3 is 15 residues long. Trimming removed 5 bases from V and 1 base from J; junction bases left unmatched: 4. CDR1 LNHDA and CDR2 SQIVND come from the germline V gene (reference sequence). CDR3 nucleotides: TGTGCCAGTAGTCTATGGACAGGGAACACCGGGGAGCTGTTTTTT. Translated, it gives CASSLWTGNTGELFF.

The CDR3: CASSPLAGGPGEQFF. As DNA, the CDR3 is TGTGCCAGCAGCCCGCTAGCGGGAGGGCCGGGCGAGCAGTTCTTC. The chain combines TRBV6-2 or TRBV6-3 with TRBJ2-1; 12 bases line up with TRBD2. The germline CDR1 and CDR2 sequences are MNHEY and SVGEGT. V was clipped by 6 bases and J by 10 bases; unmatched bases: 10. The CDR3 covers 15 residues.

The chain links TRBV7-8 to TRBJ1-2; no firm D call. The V end lost 4 bases, the J end lost 4 bases, and 10 bases lay between the germline ends. Per the germline V gene, CDR1 is SGHVS and CDR2 is FQNEAQ. The CDR3 length is 13 residues. The CDR3 spells CASSSAGIYGYTF. The CDR3 nucleotides are TGTGCCAGCAGCTCTGCGGGGATCTATGGCTACACCTTC.

Only one count was recorded for this clone. The V call is TRBV5-4, the J call TRBJ2-7; TRBD2 matches 11 bases. The CDR3 loop spans 15 amino acids. Trimming cost V 4 bases and J 0 bases; bases outside gene matches: 3. CDR1 SGHNT and CDR2 YYREEE come from the germline V gene (reference sequence). CDR3 DNA: TGTGCCAGCAGCGTGGGACTAGCGGACTCCTACGAGCAGTACTTC. Translating it yields CASSVGLADSYEQYF.

The V gene is TRBV15, the J gene TRBJ2-3; maybe TRBD2 (6 bases). This CDR3 contains 15 residues. Trimming took off 1 base at V and 2 bases at J, with 10 bases between the two ends. Looked up from germline, CDR1 is LNHNV and CDR2 is YYDKDF (reference sequence). Written as DNA, the CDR3 is TGTGCCACCAGCAGAGTAGGGACTCACACAGATACGCAGTATTTT. Protein product: CATSRVGTHTDTQYF.

The CDR3 DNA sequence: TGTGCCAGCAGTGAAGTAGGGGCACCCGGGGGCTACACCTTC. This translates into CASSEVGAPGGYTF. V is TRBV6-1 and J is TRBJ1-2, with D perhaps TRBD1 (5 bases). The CDR3 loop spans 14 amino acids. V lost 1 base and J lost 8, with 14 bases in between. Germline V gene sequence: CDR1 MNHNS, CDR2 SASEGT.

The CDR3 region has the DNA TGCGCCAGCAGCCAGGGCTGGGCTAGCGGGAGTTACGAGCAGTACTTC. It codes for CASSQGWASGSYEQYF. The chain joins TRBV4-3 to TRBJ2-7, with 10 bases identical to TRBD2. The junction had 9 bases not matched to a gene; V was cut back by 3 bases and J by 4 bases. The CDR3 has 16 residues. Germline lookup yields CDR1 LGHNA and CDR2 YSLEER.

V usage is TRBV19 and J usage is TRBJ2-1, with 10 bases identical to TRBD1. The V gene end was trimmed by 6 bases and the J gene end by 5 bases; junction bases not matched to a gene: 7. Germline lookup yields CDR1 LNHDA and CDR2 SQIVND (reference sequence). The CDR3 contains 15 residues. The CDR3 DNA reads TGTGCCAGTAGCCTGGACAGGGGGTCGGACAATGAGCAGTTCTTC. Protein product: CASSLDRGSDNEQFF.

The chain is built from TRBV5-6 and TRBJ1-2; no firm D call. With 2 bases removed from V and 0 bases from J, the gap between germline ends came to 5 bases. This CDR3 spans 13 amino acids. Germline-derived CDR1 and CDR2 are SGHDT and YYEEEE. This CDR3 reads CASSLPTNYGYTF. The CDR3 DNA is TGTGCCAGCAGCTTACCCACTAACTATGGCTACACCTTC.

This chain links TRBV28 with TRBJ2-7, with D perhaps TRBD2 (5 bases). The CDR3 runs 12 residues. V was shortened by 6 bases and J by 3 bases, with 9 bases between the two germline ends. The germline CDR1 and CDR2 sequences are MDHEN and SYDVKM. The CDR3: CASRKGVYEQYF. Written as DNA, the CDR3 is TGTGCCAGCAGAAAGGGAGTCTACGAGCAGTACTTC.

The J gene is TRBJ1-6, the V gene TRBV28; D remains unclear. The CDR3 consists of 14 residues. CDR1 and CDR2 (germline): MDHEN, SYDVKM. V was pared by 6 bases and J by 6 bases, with 12 bases between. CDR3 region: CASRNPAANSPLHF. The CDR3 DNA reads as TGTGCCAGCAGAAACCCTGCCGCTAATTCACCCCTCCACTTT.

V is TRBV13 and J is TRBJ2-1, with 10 bases identical to TRBD2. This CDR3 contains 16 residues. CDR1 is PRHDT and CDR2 is FYEKMQ in the germline V gene (reference sequence). J gave up 0 bases and V 4 bases, and 3 bases lay outside the gene matches. The CDR3 sequence: CASSWQRGGSYNEQFF. The DNA of the CDR3 is TGTGCCAGCAGCTGGCAGCGGGGGGGCTCCTACAATGAGCAGTTCTTC.

The chain uses TRBV5-6 and TRBJ2-7; the D gene is possibly TRBD1 (5 bases). This CDR3 is 14 amino acids long. V was pared by 4 bases and J by 6 bases, with 17 bases between. From germline, CDR1 is SGHDT and CDR2 YYEEEE. For the CDR3, the DNA is TGTGCCAGCAGCCCGACCGGACACTATTTCGAGCAGTACTTC. As protein: CASSPTGHYFEQYF.

This clone was observed once. The chain recombines TRBV6-1 with TRBJ1-4, with D uncertain. Germline assignment: CDR1 MNHNS and CDR2 SASEGT. The CDR3 runs to 14 residues. V dropped 0 bases and J dropped 6 bases, with 8 bases sitting between them. The DNA of the CDR3 is TGTGCCAGCAGTGAAGCGGGAAAGTATGAAAAACTGTTTTTT. Protein: CASSEAGKYEKLFF.

The chain has TRBV3-1 (or the pseudogene TRBV3-2) and TRBJ1-3; a possible D gene is TRBD1 (6 bases). The CDR3 is 15 residues long. V lost 2 bases, J lost 4 bases, and 12 bases lay in between. Germline CDR1 LGHDT, CDR2 YNNKEL (reference sequence). For the CDR3, the DNA is TGTGCCAGCAGCCAAACACAGGGCTCGGGAAACACCATATATTTT. The encoded protein is CASSQTQGSGNTIYF.

The rearrangement links TRBV7-9 to TRBJ1-1; a weak D match, TRBD1 (5 bases). Germline-derived CDR1 and CDR2 are SEHNR and FQNEAQ (reference sequence). The CDR3 totals 12 residues. Trimming removed 0 bases at V and 8 bases at J, with 7 bases between. The CDR3 sequence is CASSLAQGEAFF. In DNA, the CDR3 is TGTGCCAGCAGCTTAGCCCAGGGAGAAGCTTTCTTT. Combining the CDR3 with reference TRBV7-9 and TRBJ1-1 gives the whole variable domain DTGVSQNPRHKITKRGQNVTFRCDPISEHNRLYWYRQTLGQGPEFLTYFQNEAQLEKSRLLSDRFSAERPKGSFSTLEIQRTEQGDSAMYLCASSLAQGEAFFGQGTRLTVV.

This rearrangement joins TRBV27 to TRBJ1-1; D gene ambiguous. The V end lost 3 bases, the J end lost 5 bases, and 16 bases lay between the germline ends. In germline, CDR1 is MNHEY, CDR2 SMNVEV (reference sequence). The CDR3 has 15 amino acids. The DNA of the CDR3 is TGTGCCAGCAGTTTCTCGGGCGGGTTAGGGACTGAAGCTTTCTTT. Protein sequence: CASSFSGGLGTEAFF.